This record concerns one T cell receptor beta chain sequence. This clone was detected once. Its antigen is still unknown. Base qualities are missing; no much larger clone stands one base away. This specimen belongs to a study of blood T cell repertoires in COVID-19 (dated by TCRdb to 2018 to 2020). The study in broad terms: Samples covering the acute and convalescent phases of COVID-19 were provided by collaborators in the United States, Italy and Spain. A freely available public database, intended as a resource for researchers studying the immune response to SARS-CoV-2, is where the repertoires were released. Where HLA class I and class II types were available, the types were taken from metadata supplied by the sample provider, not from assay-based typing. The prospective study material was composed of cDNA or gDNA derived from T cells, B-cell-depleted T cells, or PBMCs. Sample metadata almost always included a de-identified subject ID, COVID-19 status, age in years and sex. The samples were drawn from the first 160 participants of the ongoing ImmuneRACE study and from 1,200 or so subjects provided by 6 global collaborators. Subjects who had been exposed to COVID-19, were actively infected with it, or had recovered from it provided the deeply sampled blood TCRbeta repertoires that made up the dataset.

Each collaborating institution followed its own protocols to collect whole blood in K2EDTA tubes. Collaborator samples were shipped for TCRbeta analysis as frozen whole blood, isolated PBMCs, or DNA extracted from either sample type. TCRbeta CDR3 regions were amplified from genomic DNA by means of the immunoSEQ Assay, a bias-controlled multiplex PCR. Under the source paper's analysis protocol: Within the assay, amplification of reference gene primers was used to estimate how many nucleated cells each sample contained. To quantify the absolute abundance of each unique TCRbeta CDR3 rearrangement, sequence reads were collapsed and filtered. For each sample, productive Simpson clonality was calculated as the square root of Simpson's diversity index across productive rearrangements. What TCRdb holds here is the immuneACCESS table cut down to in-frame rearrangements. Part of the clones is not present; checked against another copy, under half of the missing clones reflect an unresolved V gene, and the others are unexplained. V, J and clone size are those of that table, while D and trimming were read from the DNA. Within this sample are about 180,000 clones, with 70% to 90% of them counted one time only. The ten largest clones represent around 20% of the sample.

The V end gives up 7 bases and the J end 5 bases, leaving 11 bases in the junction not matched to a gene. The CDR3 holds 15 amino acids from the cysteine to the phenylalanine. Only the CDR3 portion is preserved as DNA: 45 bases, with reading frame beginning at the first base. CDR1 SQVTM and CDR2 ANQGSEA were looked up in the germline V gene. Study-wide findings and limitations: The amount of clinical and demographic metadata varied by source and participant and was provided uncurated.

The rearranged chain carries TRBV29-1 and TRBJ2-1; 10 central nucleotides agree with TRBD2. The source of this sequence is a man between 65 and 85 years old with active or convalescent COVID-19. The sequenced sample consisted of peripheral blood. The DNA is as follows: TGCAGCGGCCAAGCGGGAGGGCCCTCACACAATGAGCAGTTCTTC. It codes for CSGQAGGPSHNEQFF.